A single sample is the source of the 12 T cell receptor beta chains below, sequenced in a study of CD8 T cells in Susac syndrome. cDNA came from around 0.54 to 1 ug RNA primed by random hexamers. TCRdb re-called the immunoSEQ multiplex PCR reads through MiXCR, storing one row per CDR3 protein. The profile covers around 180,000 distinct CDR3 sequences, with 85% to 95% appearing a single time and 0.1% to 0.13% taken by the ten largest. Source material: CD4+ T cells from PBMCs. The receptors were sampled from a human donor with Susac syndrome.

This chain links TRBV18 with TRBJ1-2; TRBD1 agrees at 10 bases. V dropped 0 bases and J dropped 7; count of bases not matched to a gene: 8. Germline V gene sequence: CDR1 KGHSH, CDR2 LQKENI. CDR3 size: 16 residues. Written as DNA, the CDR3 is TGTGCCAGCTCACCACCAGCGAGACAGGGGGCAATTGGCTACACCTTC. Protein product: CASSPPARQGAIGYTF.

The chain employs TRBV29-1 and TRBJ1-6; D is perhaps TRBD1 (5 bases). V dropped 5 bases and J dropped 5 bases, with 19 bases sitting between them. Germline lookup yields CDR1 SQVTM and CDR2 ANQGSEA. The CDR3 is 16 amino acids. CDR3 amino acids: CSVSGLQFNNNSPLHF. For the CDR3, the DNA is TGCAGCGTTTCGGGACTCCAGTTCAACAATAATTCACCCCTCCACTTT.

The chain joins TRBV3-1 to TRBJ1-2; 9 bases are a match to TRBD1. V trimming: 6 bases; J trimming: 1 base; junction bases outside the gene matches: 9. The germline CDR1 and CDR2 sequences are LGHDT and YNNKEL (reference sequence). This CDR3 region has 16 residues. The CDR3 DNA is TGTGCCAGCAGTCTCGGGACAGGGAAATATAACTATGGCTACACCTTC. Its protein product is CASSLGTGKYNYGYTF.

The V gene is TRBV29-1, the J gene TRBJ1-1; 11 nucleotides match TRBD1. V lost 4 bases to trimming and J lost 4 bases; unmatched junction nucleotides: 5. This CDR3 has 14 residues. Germline V gives CDR1 SQVTM, CDR2 ANQGSEA. CDR3 residues: CSVGEGTGGTEAFF. The CDR3 DNA follows: TGCAGCGTTGGAGAAGGGACAGGGGGCACTGAAGCTTTCTTT. The full variable domain, completed using reference TRBV29-1 and TRBJ1-1, is SAVISQKPSRDICQRGTSLTIQCQVDSQVTMMFWYRQQPGQSLTLIATANQGSEATYESGFVIDKFPISRPNLTFSTLTVSNMSPEDSSIYLCSVGEGTGGTEAFFGQGTRLTVV.

The V gene is TRBV30, the J gene TRBJ2-3, with 8 bases matching TRBD2. This CDR3 comprises 13 residues. With V trimmed by 2 bases and J by 3 bases, 1 base remained unmatched. CDR1 GTSNPN and CDR2 SVGIG come from the germline V gene (reference sequence). The CDR3 is CAWSRGGTDTQYF. The CDR3 DNA reads as TGTGCCTGGAGTCGGGGGGGGACAGATACGCAGTATTTT.

This CDR3 reads CATSGAGDTQYF. The CDR3 nucleotides are TGTGCCACTAGCGGGGCAGGAGATACGCAGTATTTT. The rearrangement uses TRBV5-4 and TRBJ2-3; 9 positions match TRBD2. V dropped 9 bases and J dropped 5; count of bases not matched to a gene: 4. There are 12 residues in the CDR3. The germline CDR1 and CDR2 sequences are SGHNT and YYREEE (reference sequence).

J is TRBJ2-7 and V is TRBV11-2; D possibly uses TRBD1 or TRBD2 (5 bases each). The germline gives CDR1 SGHAT, CDR2 FQNNGV. This CDR3 has 13 amino acids. V lost 1 base, J lost 6 bases, and 10 bases lay in between. CDR3 bases: TGTGCCAGCAGCTTAGCAGGTGGGACCGAGCAGTACTTC. As protein: CASSLAGGTEQYF.

The V gene is TRBV30, the J gene TRBJ1-1; D perhaps matches TRBD1 (5 bases). Trimming took 2 bases from V and 7 from J, leaving 14 bases between them. The germline gives CDR1 GTSNPN, CDR2 SVGIG (reference sequence). This CDR3 spans 13 amino acids. The CDR3 sequence: CAWSPKAGSEAFF. The CDR3, as DNA: TGTGCCTGGAGTCCTAAGGCAGGGAGTGAAGCTTTCTTT.

The chain couples TRBV4-1 to TRBJ2-5; possibly TRBD2 for D (6 bases). The CDR3 has 14 amino acids. V shed 1 base and J shed 4 bases, with 10 bases lying between them. Germline V lookup: CDR1 MGHRA, CDR2 YSYEKL. The CDR3 sequence is CASSQGKGGETQYF. The CDR3 nucleotides read TGCGCCAGCAGCCAAGGAAAGGGAGGAGAGACCCAGTACTTC.

The chain carries TRBV20-1 and TRBJ2-5; TRBD1 matches 10 bases. With 5 bases clipped from V and 4 bases from J, the junction kept 7 bases outside the gene matches. The CDR3 spans 14 residues. Germline loops: CDR1 DFQATT, CDR2 SNEGSKA (reference sequence). The CDR3 DNA sequence: TGCAGTGCTTCCCGGGACAGGGGTTCAGAGACCCAGTACTTC. It codes for CSASRDRGSETQYF.

The rearrangement uses TRBV10-3 and TRBJ1-1; TRBD1 might be the D (6 bases). The CDR3 totals 15 residues. The V end lost 2 bases, the J end lost 4 bases, and 14 bases lay between the germline ends. Germline assignment: CDR1 ENHRY and CDR2 SYGVKD. In DNA form, the CDR3 reads TGTGCCATCAGTGAGCCCCCAGGGGCTCGCACTGAAGCTTTCTTT. Translating gives CAISEPPGARTEAFF.

V gene TRBV4-1 combines with J gene TRBJ2-1, with 10 bases matching TRBD2. Germline CDR1 is MGHRA and CDR2 is YSYEKL. The CDR3 runs to 14 residues. The V and J ends lost 3 bases and 14 bases, in that order; junction bases with no gene match: 10. Here the CDR3 DNA reads TGCGCCAGCAGCCATAATGAAGCGGGGGGGCCTGAGTTCTTC. It codes for CASSHNEAGGPEFF.